Below, 27 T cell receptor beta chains from the same sample are listed, as sequenced in a study of tissue T cells after allogeneic stem cell transplantation. Generated by immunoSEQ multiplex PCR, the TCRdb table keeps only in-frame clones and is missing some. The table lists 1,500 to 2,000 clones, roughly half of them singletons. Time point of the sample: mouse harvest day 14 after allogeneic transplant. Tail vein injection delivered 10^7 T-cell-depleted bone marrow cells and 10^6 splenic CD5+ T cells. The specimen was gut tissue. The receptor set was obtained from a female BALB/c mouse given C57BL/6 T cells with graft-versus-host disease after an allogeneic hematopoietic cell transplant.

With respect to this clone: The listed genes are named as in mouse. The read falls 1 residue short of the CDR3 end, and the missing part is taken from the germline J gene. The chain combines TRBV12-1 with TRBJ2-3, with D perhaps TRBD1 (6 bases). V lost 0 bases, J lost 3 bases, and 6 bases lay in between. The germline V gene encodes CDR1 SGHSN and CDR2 HYEKVE. The CDR3 has 13 residues. CDR3 sequence reads: CASSLGTAETLYF. CDR3 DNA, as far as it was read: TGTGCCAGCTCTCTCGGGACAGCAGAAACGCTGTAT. Combining the CDR3 with reference TRBV12-1 and TRBJ2-3 gives the whole variable domain DSGVVQSPRHIIKEKGGRSVLTCIPISGHSNVVWYQQTLGKELKFLIQHYEKVERDKGFLPSRFSVQQFDDYHSEMNMSALELEDSAMYFCASSLGTAETLYFGSGTRLTVL.

Turning to this clone: Gene names and germline match the mouse. The read gets to within 1 residue of the CDR3 end, and the germline J gene fills in the rest. The V and J genes are TRBV26 and TRBJ1-2; 10 positions match TRBD1. The J segment lost 2 bases and the V segment lost 6 bases, leaving 0 bases of the junction unmatched. CDR1 is KGHPV and CDR2 is FQNQEV in the germline V gene (reference sequence). This CDR3 spans 13 amino acids. CDR3 DNA (partial): TGTGCCAGCAGGGACAGGGGGAACTCCGACTACACC. Protein sequence: CASRDRGNSDYT. The complete CDR3 protein is CASRDRGNSDYTF.

Notes on this clone: Any gene name here is a mouse gene name. The read gets to within 1 residue of the CDR3 end, and the germline J gene fills in the rest. This chain joins TRBV14 and TRBJ2-4, with 8 positions matching TRBD2. Looked up from germline, CDR1 is SGHDT and CDR2 is FRDEAV. This CDR3 contains 16 residues. Germline trimming cut 2 bases from V and 3 bases from J; bases unmatched to any gene: 8. CDR3 DNA, as far as it was read: TGTGCCAGCAGTTTAAGGCTGGGGGGAGGACAAAACACCTTGTAC. Translation: CASSLRLGGGQNTLY. The full CDR3 is CASSLRLGGGQNTLYF. Supplemented by reference TRBV14 and TRBJ2-4, the full variable domain reads EAGVTQSPRYAVLQEGQAVSFWCDPISGHDTLYWYQQPRDQGPQLLVYFRDEAVIDNSQLPSDRFSAVRPKGTNSTLKIQSAKQGDTATYLCASSLRLGGGQNTLYFGAGTRLSVL.

With regard to this clone: Compared with germline, one end of the junction differs, possibly owing to a read error. Gene names are the mouse ones. Coverage ceases 1 residue before the CDR3 finishes, and the germline J gene fills in the end. Other DNA sequences from this sample encode an identical CDR3 as well. The chain couples TRBV26 to TRBJ2-1; D assignment may be TRBD1 or TRBD2 (7 bases each). CDR1 and CDR2 (germline): KGHPV, FQNQEV (reference sequence). There are 14 residues in the CDR3. This CDR3 reads CASSLQGGYAEQFF. CDR3 DNA (partial): TGCGCCAGCAGTCTGCAGGGGGGGTACGCTGAGCAGTTC.

On this clone itself: Genes and germline are mouse. Read coverage stops 1 residue before the CDR3 terminus; the germline J gene supplies the remainder. The chain employs TRBV12-1 and TRBJ2-4, with D perhaps matching TRBD2 (6 bases). Germline CDR1 reads SGHSN; CDR2 reads HYEKVE. This CDR3 is 14 amino acids long. V shed 0 bases and J shed 0 bases, with 6 bases lying between them. CDR3 amino acids: CASSLGGSQNTLYF. Incomplete CDR3 DNA: TGTGCCAGCTCTCTCGGGGGGAGTCAAAACACCTTGTAC.

Points on this clone: These gene names are mouse names. CDR3 DNA, as far as it was read: TGTGCCAGCTCTCTCGGACTGGGGGGAGGTCAAAACACCTTGTAC. Its translation is CASSLGLGGGQNTLY. The full CDR3 reads CASSLGLGGGQNTLYF. The chain joins TRBV12-2 to TRBJ2-4; 11 bases align to TRBD2. The read falls 1 residue short of the CDR3 end, and the missing part is taken from the germline J gene. J lost 1 base, V lost 0 bases, and 2 bases had no gene match. Germline loops: CDR1 SGHLS, CDR2 HYDKME. CDR3 size: 16 residues.

This clone has only a few counts. Gene names are mouse gene names. The CDR3 end lies 1 residue beyond the end of the read and is filled in from the germline J gene. The rearrangement links TRBV3 to TRBJ1-2; D might be TRBD1 (5 bases). Trimming stripped 5 bases from V and 2 bases from J, with 9 bases between. This CDR3 has 13 amino acids. Germline assignment: CDR1 SNHLY and CDR2 FYNGKV (reference sequence). This CDR3 is CASSPRQNSDYTF. The DNA read from the CDR3 is TGTGCCAGCAGCCCCCGACAGAACTCCGACTACACC.

As concerns this clone: Being one base from a much bigger clone, this may be a read error. The gene names given are mouse names. The read ends 1 residue early relative to the CDR3; the germline J gene fills the gap. The chain links TRBV16 to TRBJ1-1; 7 bases map to TRBD1. After removal of 8 bases from V and 0 bases from J, the junction contained 6 bases not matched to a gene. Per the germline V gene, CDR1 is SGHSA and CDR2 is FRNQAP. The CDR3 loop spans 14 amino acids. The CDR3 region is CASGEGTANTEVFF. CDR3 DNA (partial): TGTGCAAGCGGCGAAGGGACAGCAAACACAGAAGTCTTC.

Remarks on this clone: Any gene name here is a mouse gene name. The CDR3 reads CASSLRTGDTEVFF. The covered CDR3 bases are TGTGCCAGCAGTCTAAGGACAGGGGACACAGAAGTCTTC. This rearrangement joins TRBV26 to TRBJ1-1, with TRBD1 identical over 9 bases. With the read ending 1 residue before the CDR3 end, the germline J gene is used to fill in that end. The length of the CDR3 is 14 residues. Unmatched junction bases numbered 2, after V lost 3 bases and J lost 3 bases. Germline assignment: CDR1 KGHPV and CDR2 FQNQEV (reference sequence).

On this clone itself: The genes are named according to mouse. The CDR3 end is not reached by the read, which stops 1 residue before it; the germline J gene fills it in. The V call is TRBV12-2, the J call TRBJ2-3; a possible D gene is TRBD1 (6 bases). The V end lost 0 bases, the J end lost 0 bases, and 9 bases lay between the germline ends. The CDR3 runs 15 residues. The germline CDR1 and CDR2 sequences are SGHLS and HYDKME. This CDR3 reads CASSLDRNSAETLYF. The covered CDR3 bases are TGTGCCAGCTCTCTCGACAGGAATAGTGCAGAAACGCTGTAT.

This clone was seen only a few times. Gene names are mouse gene names. The read terminates 1 residue ahead of where the CDR3 ends, so the germline J gene completes it. The rearrangement links TRBV26 to TRBJ1-2, with TRBD1 matching over 10 bases. From germline, CDR1 is KGHPV and CDR2 FQNQEV (reference sequence). V gave up 4 bases and J gave up 4 bases; unmatched junction bases: 3. The CDR3 runs to 14 residues. The sequenced CDR3 bases are TGTGCCAGCAGTCACGGACAGGGGGGCTCCGACTACACC. It codes for CASSHGQGGSDYT. From start to end, the CDR3 is CASSHGQGGSDYTF.

By frequency in the sample, this clone is large. Gene names refer to mouse genes. From the germline J gene comes the end of the CDR3, since the read stops 1 residue before it. The chain has TRBV13-2 and TRBJ2-7; D possibly corresponds to TRBD1 (7 bases). Germline CDR1 NNHNN, CDR2 SYGAGS (reference sequence). The V gene lost 2 bases and the J gene lost 7 bases, with 10 bases spanning the gap. The CDR3 covers 12 residues. The sequenced part of the CDR3 DNA is TGTGCCAGCGGTGAAAGGGGGCGCGAACAGTAC. Protein sequence: CASGERGREQY. The whole CDR3 sequence is CASGERGREQYF.

As concerns this clone: Gene names are mouse gene names. The read finishes 1 residue shy of the CDR3 end, and the germline J gene is used to complete it. The chain is built from TRBV2 and TRBJ2-1; D possibly uses TRBD1 or TRBD2 (7 bases each). The CDR3 is 15 amino acids. Germline lookup yields CDR1 LGHNA and CDR2 YSYQKL. V was trimmed by 0 bases and J by 4 bases, leaving 10 bases between them. CDR3 DNA (partial): TGTGCCAGCAGCCAAGACAGGGGGGGGTATGCTGAGCAGTTC. Amino acid sequence: CASSQDRGGYAEQF. The complete CDR3 protein is CASSQDRGGYAEQFF.

Remarks on this clone: Gene and germline names: mouse. The missing CDR3 end, 1 residue past where the read stops, is filled in from the germline J gene. This chain connects TRBV15 to TRBJ2-2; D is unresolved. The V and J ends lost 2 bases and 0 bases respectively, with 4 bases between them. Looked up from germline, CDR1 is SGHND and CDR2 is FRSKSL. The CDR3 runs to 14 residues. The CDR3 loop reads CASSLLANTGQLYF. The CDR3 DNA, read in part, is TGTGCCAGCAGTTTATTAGCAAACACCGGGCAGCTCTAC.

In its sample, this clone ranks as large. All gene names here are mouse names. The read halts 1 residue ahead of the CDR3 end, with the missing end drawn from the germline J gene. The chain recombines TRBV26 with TRBJ1-3; 7 bases fit TRBD1. The CDR3 is 14 residues long. Germline-derived CDR1 and CDR2 are KGHPV and FQNQEV (reference sequence). Unmatched junction bases numbered 3, after V lost 4 bases and J lost 3 bases. CDR3 residues: CASSRQGGGNTLYF. The part of the CDR3 DNA that was read is TGTGCCAGCAGTCGACAGGGAGGTGGAAATACGCTCTAT.

This clone was recorded a few times. Gene names denote mouse genes. From the germline J gene comes the end of the CDR3, since the read stops 1 residue before it. The chain joins TRBV26 to TRBJ2-1; TRBD2 matches at 7 bases. V was clipped by 6 bases and J by 3 bases; unmatched bases: 5. The CDR3 totals 14 residues. Germline V CDR1 and CDR2: KGHPV, FQNQEV (reference sequence). The CDR3 bases that were read are TGTGCCAGCAGCCGGACTGGATCCTATGCTGAGCAGTTC. It encodes CASSRTGSYAEQF. The entire CDR3 reads CASSRTGSYAEQFF. Supplemented by reference TRBV26 and TRBJ2-1, the full variable domain reads NSKVIQTPRYLVKGQGQKAKMRCIPEKGHPVVFWYQQNKNNEFKFLINFQNQEVLQQIDMTEKRFSAECPSNSPCSLEIQSSEAGDSALYLCASSRTGSYAEQFFGPGTRLTVL.

This clone occurred a few times. Germline and genes: mouse. The CDR3 goes on 1 residue after the read ends, and that part is filled in from the germline J gene. This sequence joins TRBV26 and TRBJ1-2, with unresolved D. The V gene's germline CDR1 is KGHPV and CDR2 FQNQEV (reference sequence). The CDR3 extends over 13 amino acids. Trimming shortened V by 3 bases and J by 2 bases, and 7 bases separated the two germline ends. CDR3 DNA, as far as it was read: TGTGCCAGCAGTCTAAGGCAGAACTCCGACTACACC. It is translated as CASSLRQNSDYT. The whole CDR3 is CASSLRQNSDYTF.

With regard to this clone: At one end, the junction sequence differs from germline, possibly due to a read error. Mouse names are used for the genes. With the read ending 1 residue before the CDR3 end, the germline J gene is used to fill in that end. The rearrangement joins TRBV4 to TRBJ2-4, with 7 positions matching TRBD2. The length of the CDR3 is 14 residues. The germline gives CDR1 LGHDT, CDR2 YNNKQL (reference sequence). The part of the CDR3 DNA that was read is TGTGCCAGCAGCAACTGGGGTGGGCAAAGCACCTTGTAC. Residues: CASSNWGGQSTLY. The CDR3 in its entirety is CASSNWGGQSTLYF.

By sample fraction, this clone is large. Gene and germline names: mouse. The sequence runs out 1 residue before the end of the CDR3; the remainder is reconstructed from the germline J gene. The chain carries TRBV13-3 and TRBJ1-4; D gene uncertain. V lost 0 bases to trimming and J lost 0 bases, with 6 bases between them. CDR3 length: 15 amino acids. The germline gives CDR1 NNHDY, CDR2 SYVADS. The CDR3 is CASSDAPVSNERLFF. Incomplete CDR3 DNA: TGTGCCAGCAGTGATGCACCAGTTTCCAACGAAAGATTATTT.

A remark on this clone: Genes here carry mouse names. The read ends 1 residue early relative to the CDR3; the germline J gene fills the gap. The chain combines TRBV15 with TRBJ2-4; the D is unclear. The germline V gene has CDR1 SGHND and CDR2 FRSKSL. The CDR3 is made up of 12 amino acids. V gave up 1 base and J gave up 7 bases, with 6 bases separating them. The CDR3 spells CASSLGGDTLYF. Incomplete CDR3 DNA: TGTGCCAGCAGTTTAGGGGGTGACACCTTGTAC.

This clone was observed a handful of times. The listed genes are named as in mouse. The read ends 1 residue early relative to the CDR3; the germline J gene fills the gap. The gene calls are TRBV3 and TRBJ1-4; D uncertain. This CDR3 is built from 15 residues. V lost 2 bases and J 1 base, leaving 8 bases between the germline ends. Germline values: CDR1 SNHLY, CDR2 FYNGKV (reference sequence). This CDR3 reads CASSLTDSSNERLFF. CDR3 DNA (partial): TGTGCCAGCAGCTTAACGGATTCTTCCAACGAAAGATTATTT. Variable domain in full (rest from reference TRBV3 and TRBJ1-4): GPKVLQIPSHQIIDMGQMVTLNCDPVSNHLYFYWYKQILGQQMEFLVNFYNGKVMEKSKLFKDQFSVERPDGSYFTLKIQPTALEDSAVYFCASSLTDSSNERLFFGHGTKLSVL.

Regarding this clone: Mouse gene names apply. The CDR3 extends 1 residue past the end of the read, so its final part is completed from the germline J gene. V usage is TRBV3 and J usage is TRBJ1-1; no firm D call. Trimming pared 0 bases from V and 1 base from J, leaving 3 bases between. Germline CDR1 SNHLY, CDR2 FYNGKV (reference sequence). The CDR3 contains 13 residues. CDR3: CASSLAGNTEVFF. The part of the CDR3 DNA that was read is TGTGCCAGCAGCTTAGCAGGGAACACAGAAGTCTTC.

Worth noting for this clone: Genes and germline come from the mouse. Read data end 1 residue before the CDR3 end; the end is taken from the germline J gene. V usage is TRBV15 and J usage is TRBJ1-4; no clear D gene. Trimming cost V 3 bases and J 5 bases, with 4 bases left between them. The CDR3 contains 12 residues. Germline CDR1 and CDR2: SGHND and FRSKSL. CDR3 loop: CASSFMNERLFF. The CDR3 bases that were read are TGTGCCAGCAGTTTTATGAACGAAAGATTATTT. The whole variable domain, remainder taken from reference TRBV15 and TRBJ1-4, is DAGVTQTPRHEVAEKGQTIILKCEPVSGHNDLFWYRQTKIQGLELLSYFRSKSLMEDGGAFKDRFKAEMLNSSFSTLKIQPTEPKDSAVYLCASSFMNERLFFGHGTKLSVL.

As to this clone: The listed genes are named as in mouse. The CDR3 goes on 1 residue after the read ends, and that part is filled in from the germline J gene. The V and J genes are TRBV16 and TRBJ2-4, with TRBD2 as a possible D gene (6 bases). The V end was cut by 4 bases, the J end by 8 bases, with 13 bases between. The CDR3 is 13 residues long. Looked up from germline, CDR1 is SGHSA and CDR2 is FRNQAP. The part of the CDR3 DNA that was read is TGTGCAAGCAGCTCGGGGGTCTGGGGCACCTTGTAC. This encodes CASSSGVWGTLY. The whole CDR3 protein reads CASSSGVWGTLYF.

This clone was seen once. The genes are named according to mouse. The read gets to within 1 residue of the CDR3 end, and the germline J gene fills in the rest. The chain uses TRBV12-2 and TRBJ2-7, with 14 bases identical to TRBD2. J gave up 6 bases and V 2 bases, and 2 bases lay outside the gene matches. This CDR3 spans 14 amino acids. Germline V lookup: CDR1 SGHLS, CDR2 HYDKME. The covered CDR3 bases are TGTGCCAGCTCTCCGGGACTGGGGGGGCGTGAACAGTAC. Protein sequence: CASSPGLGGREQY. The full CDR3 is CASSPGLGGREQYF.

Comments on this clone: Gene names and germline refer to mouse. Coverage ceases 1 residue before the CDR3 finishes, and the germline J gene fills in the end. V is TRBV5 and J is TRBJ2-2; no reliable D call. Germline values: CDR1 LGHNA, CDR2 YNLKQL (reference sequence). Between the trimmed V and J ends, which lost 5 bases and 6 bases, there was a span of 7 bases. The CDR3 is made up of 12 amino acids. The CDR3: CASSTRAGQLYF. The covered CDR3 bases are TGTGCCAGCAGCACAAGGGCCGGGCAGCTCTAC.

Turning to this clone: Gene names and germline refer to mouse. The read falls 1 residue short of the CDR3 end, and the missing part is taken from the germline J gene. The chain recombines TRBV12-1 with TRBJ2-3; 11 nucleotides line up with TRBD2. The CDR3 contains 15 residues. Germline V gives CDR1 SGHSN, CDR2 HYEKVE. V gave up 4 bases and J gave up 1 base; unmatched junction bases: 3. The chain's CDR3 is CASSPGLGGAETLYF. CDR3 bases read: TGTGCCAGCTCCCCGGGACTGGGGGGTGCAGAAACGCTGTAT.